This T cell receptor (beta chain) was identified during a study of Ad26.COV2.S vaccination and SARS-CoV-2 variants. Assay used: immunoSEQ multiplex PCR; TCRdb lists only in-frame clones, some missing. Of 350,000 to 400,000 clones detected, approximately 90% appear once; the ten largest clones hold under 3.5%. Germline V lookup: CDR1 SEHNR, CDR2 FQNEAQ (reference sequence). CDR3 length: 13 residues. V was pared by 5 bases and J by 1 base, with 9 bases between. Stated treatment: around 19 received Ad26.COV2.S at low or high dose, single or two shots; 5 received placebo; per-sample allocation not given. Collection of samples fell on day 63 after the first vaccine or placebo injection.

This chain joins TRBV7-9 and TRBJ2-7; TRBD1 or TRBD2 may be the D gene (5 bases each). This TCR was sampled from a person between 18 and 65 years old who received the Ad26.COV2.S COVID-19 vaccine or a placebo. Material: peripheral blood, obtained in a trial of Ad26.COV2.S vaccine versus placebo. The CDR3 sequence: CASSPGGSYEQYF. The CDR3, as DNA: TGTGCCAGCAGCCCTGGGGGTTCCTACGAGCAGTACTTC.